Shown below are 15 T cell receptor beta chains from a single sample sequenced in a study of molecular identifiers for immune sequencing clone quantification (dated 2018 in TCRdb). The library was made by PCR. This sample was sequenced with a NextSeq 500. The raw public data were reprocessed by TCRdb itself: fastp quality trimming at Q25, MiXCR clonotype calling, in-frame beta chains only. Duplicate CDR3 protein sequences are folded into a single record with the most common DNA and genes. The sample data list about 510,000 distinct CDR3 sequences, and approximately 25% of these were observed just once. Under 0.8% of the sample goes to the ten largest clones. The sequencing sample was made of naive CD8+ T cells from blood, with Jurkat cell RNA spiked in. The cell subset or site label, as the study defines it: FACS-sorted CD8+CD4-CCR7+CD45RA+ naive T cells. The origin of the receptors is a human donor in good health. Some libraries in this study had Jurkat cell RNA spiked in.

This clonotype was recorded many times. CDR3 loop: CASSQDFAGVQFF. As DNA, the CDR3 is TGTGCCAGCAGCCAAGATTTTGCGGGGGTACAGTTCTTC. The V and J genes are TRBV3-1 and TRBJ2-1; 7 nucleotides line up with TRBD2. The germline V gene has CDR1 LGHDT and CDR2 YNNKEL (reference sequence). The CDR3 contains 13 residues. V was clipped by 0 bases and J by 13 bases; unmatched bases: 6.

Regarding this clonotype: An end of the junction differs from the germline gene, which may be a read error. This chain joins TRBV18 and TRBJ2-3, with 9 bases that match TRBD2. CDR1 KGHSH and CDR2 LQKENI come from the germline V gene. The CDR3 contains 15 residues. The CDR3 reads CARSPPSGTPATQYF. CDR3 sequence (DNA): TGTGCCCGCTCCCCCCCTAGCGGGACCCCCGCTACGCAGTATTTT.

This clonotype was recorded a few times. The gene calls are TRBV7-3 and TRBJ2-6; 9 positions match TRBD2. Germline loops: CDR1 SGHTA, CDR2 FQGTGA. The CDR3 runs to 18 residues. V was clipped by 2 bases and J by 1 base; unmatched bases: 6. The CDR3, as DNA: TGTGCCAGCAGCTTAGTGACTAGCGGCTGGTCTGGGGCCAACGTCCTGACTTTC. It encodes CASSLVTSGWSGANVLTF. The variable domain in full, completed from reference TRBV7-3 and TRBJ2-6, reads GAGVSQTPSNKVTEKGKYVELRCDPISGHTALYWYRQSLGQGPEFLIYFQGTGAADDSGLPNDRFFAVRPEGSVSTLKIQRTERGDSAVYLCASSLVTSGWSGANVLTFGAGSRLTVL.

This chain joins TRBV21-1 and TRBJ2-3; the listed D gene, TRBD1, was not tested against the DNA. TRBV21-1 is a pseudogene. CDR3 length equals 18 residues. Here the CDR3 reads CASTGDRHQLSSTDTQYF. The CDR3 DNA reads as TGTGCCAGCACAGGGGACAGGCACCAATTATCTAGCACAGATACGCAGTATTTT.

To note about this clonotype: One end of the junction varies from germline; a read error may be responsible. The rearrangement links TRBV9 to TRBJ1-2; D gene ambiguous. The CDR3 spans 13 residues. Germline V lookup: CDR1 SGDLS, CDR2 YYNGEE. The CDR3: CASSVSTNYGCTF. The CDR3, as DNA: TGTGCCAGCAGCGTGTCCACAAACTATGGCTGCACCTTC.

This clonotype has more than one count but fewer than ten. V and J are TRBV6-6 and TRBJ2-7; tentative D call: TRBD2 (5 bases). Germline V gene sequence: CDR1 MNHNY, CDR2 SVGAGI (reference sequence). V was trimmed by 8 bases and J by 7 bases, leaving 18 bases between them. This CDR3 spans 13 amino acids. DNA for the CDR3: TGTGCCAGCCTTCACCTGACCCCGGGAGAGCAGTACTTC. The encoded protein is CASLHLTPGEQYF.

This clonotype was seen repeatedly, ten times or more. This chain joins TRBV4-3 and TRBJ2-7; 11 positions agree with TRBD1. This CDR3 contains 15 residues. The junction had 0 bases not matched to a gene; V was cut back by 1 base and J by 1 base. Germline values: CDR1 LGHNA, CDR2 YSLEER. CDR3 loop: CASSQGDRGSYEQYF. As DNA, the CDR3 is TGCGCCAGCAGCCAAGGGGACAGGGGGTCCTACGAGCAGTACTTC.

This clonotype has at least ten counts. The chain recombines TRBV30 with TRBJ2-2, with D hard to call. In germline, CDR1 is GTSNPN, CDR2 SVGIG (reference sequence). The CDR3 spans 14 residues. The V gene lost 7 bases and the J gene lost 3 bases, with 15 bases spanning the gap. The CDR3 DNA sequence: TGTGCCTCGAATGATATGGGCTACACCGGGGAGCTGTTTTTT. The encoded protein is CASNDMGYTGELFF.

This clonotype came up many times. V usage is TRBV27 and J usage is TRBJ2-7, with 9 nucleotides matching TRBD1. CDR1 is MNHEY and CDR2 is SMNVEV in the germline V gene (reference sequence). V gave up 4 bases and J gave up 2 bases; unmatched junction bases: 3. The CDR3 sequence is 14 residues long. Here the CDR3 reads CASSYRQGAYEQYF. Written as DNA, the CDR3 is TGTGCCAGCAGTTATCGACAGGGGGCCTACGAGCAGTACTTC.

The chain carries TRBV2 and TRBJ1-2; possible D gene TRBD1, 6 bases. Trimming took off 0 bases at V and 2 bases at J, with 13 bases between the two ends. CDR1 is SNHLY, CDR2 FYNNEI, per germline. The CDR3 covers 16 residues. The CDR3 DNA is TGTGCCAGCAGTGAAGCTCCAGGGGTTGTCAACTATGGCTACACCTTC. Residues: CASSEAPGVVNYGYTF.

This chain links TRBV6-5 with TRBJ2-5; no definite D call. Germline loops: CDR1 MNHEY, CDR2 SVGAGI. V was pared by 7 bases and J by 5 bases, with 8 bases between. The length of the CDR3 is 11 residues. The CDR3 reads CASMRWETQYF. The CDR3 DNA is TGTGCCAGCATGAGGTGGGAGACCCAGTACTTC.

This clonotype was observed many times. The chain is built from TRBV7-9 and TRBJ2-3; D unresolved. The CDR3 extends over 12 amino acids. The ends were cut back, 4 bases at V and 3 bases at J, with 5 bases in the middle. Germline-derived CDR1 and CDR2 are SEHNR and FQNEAQ (reference sequence). This CDR3 reads CASSSWTDTQYF. CDR3 nucleotide sequence: TGTGCCAGCAGCTCCTGGACAGATACGCAGTATTTT.

In its sample, this clonotype was seen a few times. The chain links TRBV20-1 to TRBJ2-1; perhaps TRBD2 as D (6 bases). There are 14 residues in the CDR3. In germline, CDR1 is DFQATT, CDR2 SNEGSKA (reference sequence). V was cut by 2 bases and J by 10 bases, with 18 bases left in between. The CDR3 DNA is TGCAGTGCTAGACTCCTTTCCGGGACTCGCGAGCAGTTCTTC. It codes for CSARLLSGTREQFF.

This clonotype was picked up a small number of times. The chain links TRBV7-9 to TRBJ2-6; a weak D match, TRBD1 (6 bases). The germline V gene has CDR1 SEHNR and CDR2 FQNEAQ (reference sequence). The V gene lost 7 bases and the J gene lost 0 bases, with 22 bases spanning the gap. CDR3 length: 19 amino acids. In DNA, the CDR3 is TGTGCCAGCACTTCGAGCCGGGGACAATCCTTCTCTGGGGCCAACGTCCTGACTTTC. Translation gives CASTSSRGQSFSGANVLTF.

This clonotype was observed many times. The chain employs TRBV12-3 or TRBV12-4 and TRBJ1-1, with a tentative D call TRBD1 (6 bases). V lost 7 bases, J lost 0 bases, and 12 bases lay in between. The CDR3 totals 14 residues. The CDR3 loop is CASKPDRLNTEAFF. Here the CDR3 DNA reads TGTGCCAGCAAACCGGACAGACTGAACACTGAAGCTTTCTTT.